These 21 T cell receptor beta chains share one sample of origin, sequenced in a study of cytomegalovirus exposure and HLA in healthy donors. The PCR was carried out with 60 Vbeta primers and 13 Jbeta primers. Some clones are missing from TCRdb's copy, which holds only in-frame ones; the method was immunoSEQ multiplex PCR. This sample carries 210,000 or so clones, 78% of them seen once, and the ten largest clones take approximately 0.47%. Sequencing used PBMCs. The receptors originated from a boy younger than 18 in good health and CMV-seronegative.

The rearrangement uses TRBV5-4 and TRBJ2-7, with D possibly matching TRBD1 (7 bases). The CDR3 length is 15 residues. The germline CDR1 and CDR2 sequences are SGHNT and YYREEE (reference sequence). Trimming shortened V by 4 bases and J by 6 bases, and 20 bases separated the two germline ends. CDR3 DNA sequence: TGTGCCAGCAGCCCAGGGGGGCGGGATGGGGGCGAGCAGTACTTC. Protein sequence: CASSPGGRDGGEQYF.

The chain combines TRBV19 with TRBJ1-5; D not resolved. The CDR3 extends over 13 amino acids. V gave up 7 bases and J gave up 5 bases, with 12 bases separating them. Germline lookup yields CDR1 LNHDA and CDR2 SQIVND (reference sequence). The chain's CDR3 is CASTNTGDQPQHF. The DNA of the CDR3 is TGTGCCAGTACCAACACCGGGGATCAGCCCCAGCATTTT.

The genes are TRBV10-1 and TRBJ2-7, with 7 bases fitting TRBD2. The V and J ends lost 6 bases and 5 bases, in that order; junction bases with no gene match: 16. Germline CDR1 and CDR2: WNHNN and SYGVQD (reference sequence). This CDR3 has 16 amino acids. The CDR3 protein is CASSTAAGLVNNEQYF. Written as DNA, the CDR3 is TGCGCCAGCAGCACAGCAGCCGGACTAGTCAACAACGAGCAGTACTTC.

The CDR3 nucleotides read TGCAGCGTAAACAGGGACACCGGGGAGCTGTTTTTT. This gives the protein CSVNRDTGELFF. The chain links TRBV29-1 to TRBJ2-2; the D gene is possibly TRBD1 (6 bases). V was trimmed by 6 bases and J by 3 bases, leaving 8 bases between them. CDR1 SQVTM and CDR2 ANQGSEA come from the germline V gene. This CDR3 spans 12 amino acids.

This clone appeared a few times. The rearrangement links TRBV5-1 to TRBJ2-7; 15 nucleotides match TRBD2. The CDR3 loop spans 18 amino acids. V lost 0 bases to trimming and J lost 2 bases; unmatched junction nucleotides: 6. Germline V gene data show CDR1 as SGHRS and CDR2 as YFSETQ. CDR3 DNA sequence: TGCGCCAGCAGCTTGGAGGGACTAGCGGGAGGCCGAACCTACGAGCAGTACTTC. Protein sequence: CASSLEGLAGGRTYEQYF. Full variable domain (outside the CDR3, taken from reference TRBV5-1 and TRBJ2-7): KAGVTQTPRYLIKTRGQQVTLSCSPISGHRSVSWYQQTPGQGLQFLFEYFSETQRNKGNFPGRFSGRQFSNSRSEMNVSTLELGDSALYLCASSLEGLAGGRTYEQYFGPGTRLTVT.

The chain joins TRBV15 to TRBJ1-1; unclear D gene. V was shortened by 1 base and J by 1 base, with 7 bases between the two germline ends. This CDR3 spans 14 amino acids. Germline CDR1 reads LNHNV; CDR2 reads YYDKDF (reference sequence). The CDR3 is CATSRVRGNTEAFF. In DNA form, the CDR3 reads TGTGCCACCAGCAGAGTCAGAGGGAACACTGAAGCTTTCTTT.

J is TRBJ1-1 and V is TRBV30, with D hard to call. The V end lost 0 bases, the J end lost 4 bases, and 15 bases lay between the germline ends. The CDR3 has 15 residues. Germline CDR1 and CDR2: GTSNPN and SVGIG (reference sequence). In DNA, the CDR3 is TGTGCCTGGAGTGTAGGAGGACTCTGGGGCACTGAAGCTTTCTTT. Amino acids: CAWSVGGLWGTEAFF. Full variable domain (missing parts from reference TRBV30 and TRBJ1-1): SQTIHQWPATLVQPVGSPLSLECTVEGTSNPNLYWYRQAAGRGLQLLFYSVGIGQISSEVPQNLSASRPQDRQFILSSKKLLLSDSGFYLCAWSVGGLWGTEAFFGQGTRLTVV.

The gene calls are TRBV27 and TRBJ1-5; the D is unclear. Germline-derived CDR1 and CDR2 are MNHEY and SMNVEV (reference sequence). The CDR3 runs 14 residues. V lost 8 bases and J lost 3, with 14 bases in between. The CDR3 bases are TGTGCCAGCTCCTGGGCACTCCCCAATCAGCCCCAGCATTTT. Its protein is CASSWALPNQPQHF.

CDR3 protein: CASSSLRSGPQYEQYF. CDR3 nucleotide sequence: TGTGCCAGCAGCTCCCTGAGGAGCGGGCCTCAATACGAGCAGTACTTC. The V call is TRBV11-2, the J call TRBJ2-7, with a tentative D call TRBD2 (6 bases). Trimming cost V 4 bases and J 4 bases, with 20 bases left between them. CDR3 length: 16 amino acids. Germline lookup yields CDR1 SGHAT and CDR2 FQNNGV.

The chain is built from TRBV11-1 and TRBJ2-1; weak D call: TRBD2 (6 bases). The V gene lost 5 bases and the J gene lost 6 bases, with 14 bases spanning the gap. CDR1 is SGHAT, CDR2 FQDESV, per germline (reference sequence). This CDR3 is built from 14 residues. The CDR3 spells CASSPGTFFNEQFF. The CDR3, as DNA: TGTGCCAGCAGCCCCGGGACTTTCTTCAATGAGCAGTTCTTC.

The chain couples TRBV9 to TRBJ1-1; TRBD1 might be the D (5 bases). The CDR3 runs 15 residues. CDR1 and CDR2 from the germline V gene are SGDLS and YYNGEE. V lost 3 bases, J lost 0 bases, and 12 bases lay in between. The CDR3 DNA is TGTGCCAGCAGCGAGGAGGGGAAATTGAACACTGAAGCTTTCTTT. This gives the protein CASSEEGKLNTEAFF. Using reference TRBV9 and TRBJ1-1 for the parts outside the CDR3, the full variable domain is DSGVTQTPKHLITATGQRVTLRCSPRSGDLSVYWYQQSLDQGLQFLIQYYNGEERAKGNILERFSAQQFPDLHSELNLSSLELGDSALYFCASSEEGKLNTEAFFGQGTRLTVV.

J is TRBJ2-2 and V is TRBV11-3; 8 nucleotides agree with TRBD2. This CDR3 contains 17 residues. Losses at the gene ends were 2 bases for V and 7 bases for J; bases not matched to a gene: 12. Germline lookup yields CDR1 SGHNT and CDR2 YENEEA. CDR3 region: CASSLRKAGGAVGELFF. DNA for the CDR3: TGTGCCAGCAGCTTAAGGAAGGCCGGGGGGGCGGTCGGGGAGCTGTTTTTT.

CDR3: CASSRTSGGTETQYF. The CDR3 bases are TGTGCCAGCAGCCGGACTAGCGGGGGTACGGAGACCCAGTACTTC. The chain uses TRBV7-9 and TRBJ2-5; 13 bases map to TRBD2. V lost 5 bases and J lost 5; bases outside the gene matches: 5. The germline gives CDR1 SEHNR, CDR2 FQNEAQ (reference sequence). This CDR3 comprises 15 residues.

V is TRBV21-1 and J is TRBJ1-2; the table's D call TRBD1 went unverified against the DNA. TRBV21-1 is an annotated pseudogene. The CDR3 covers 13 residues. For the CDR3, the DNA is TGTGCCAGCAGCCGACGAAGGGGTAAAGGCTACACCTTC. Translation gives CASSRRRGKGYTF.

CDR3 in amino acids: CASRQTGARGEQYF. DNA for the CDR3: TGTGCCAGCAGGCAAACAGGGGCCAGGGGCGAGCAGTACTTC. This rearrangement joins TRBV14 to TRBJ2-7; 7 bases agree with TRBD1. CDR1 is SGHDN and CDR2 is FVKESK in the germline V gene. Trimming removed 6 bases from V and 6 bases from J; junction bases left unmatched: 11. This CDR3 is built from 14 residues.

A note on this clone: One end of the junction varies from germline; a read error may be responsible. This sequence joins TRBV11-2 and TRBJ1-2; D remains unclear. Germline assignment: CDR1 SGHAT and CDR2 FQNNGV. The CDR3 is 18 residues long. The CDR3 nucleotides are TGTGCCAGCAGCCCTACCCGGACTCCGGTGGTACTTGACTATGGCTACACCTTT. It codes for CASSPTRTPVVLDYGYTF.

CDR3 DNA sequence: TGTGCCAGCAGCTTAAGTGGGCAGAACACTGAAGCTTTCTTT. Protein product: CASSLSGQNTEAFF. The chain links TRBV11-3 to TRBJ1-1; no clear D gene. CDR3 length: 14 amino acids. The germline gives CDR1 SGHNT, CDR2 YENEEA. The V end lost 2 bases, the J end lost 1 base, and 8 bases lay between the germline ends. Filled out from reference TRBV11-3 and TRBJ1-1, the complete variable domain reads EAGVVQSPRYKIIEKKQPVAFWCNPISGHNTLYWYLQNLGQGPELLIRYENEEAVDDSQLPKDRFSAERLKGVDSTLKIQPAELGDSAVYLCASSLSGQNTEAFFGQGTRLTVV.

This clone was observed a single time. An end of the junction differs from the germline gene, which may be a read error. V gene TRBV19 combines with J gene TRBJ1-2; 8 nucleotides match TRBD1. The CDR3 contains 14 residues. CDR1 is LNHDA and CDR2 is SQIVND in the germline V gene (reference sequence). CDR3 amino acids: CASRSAGGAVSLAF. CDR3 bases: TGTGCCAGTAGGTCGGCAGGGGGCGCGGTCAGTCTCGCCTTC.

The chain joins TRBV9 to TRBJ1-2; TRBD1 might be the D (5 bases). V lost 4 bases, J lost 1 base, and 14 bases lay in between. Looked up from germline, CDR1 is SGDLS and CDR2 is YYNGEE. This CDR3 spans 15 amino acids. CDR3 nucleotide sequence: TGTGCCAGCAGCCCAAGGACACCTGGTAACTATGGCTACACCTTC. This gives the protein CASSPRTPGNYGYTF.

The chain uses TRBV6-1 and TRBJ1-4; D not resolved. Trimming pared 0 bases from V and 7 bases from J, leaving 12 bases between. CDR3 length equals 15 residues. Germline CDR1 and CDR2: MNHNS and SASEGT. CDR3 DNA: TGTGCCAGCAGTGAAGCTGGTGGTCGGGGTGAAAAACTGTTTTTT. Its protein is CASSEAGGRGEKLFF.

Notes on this clone: A read error may produce the germline difference seen at one junction end. The CDR3 region has the DNA TGTGCCAGCAGCCCCCCGGGAACCCCCTTTAGTCACTTC. It codes for CASSPPGTPFSHF. This chain uses TRBV7-9 with TRBJ2-7; D perhaps matches TRBD2 (5 bases). This CDR3 is built from 13 residues. Germline V gene sequence: CDR1 SEHNR, CDR2 FQNEAQ (reference sequence).